This passage covers 13 T cell receptor beta chains from one sample sequenced in a study of shared clonotypes between healthy human individuals. TCRdb's copy holds only in-frame clones and misses some; the assay was immunoSEQ multiplex PCR. In the table there are about 1 million clones, approximately 72% of which are singletons. Sequencing input: memory CD4+ T cells sorted from blood. Sample subset: CD45RA-negative fraction. The receptors were gathered from a man younger than 30 in good health.

The rearrangement joins TRBV14 to TRBJ2-1; D uncertain. The CDR3 has 13 residues. Germline V lookup: CDR1 SGHDN, CDR2 FVKESK. V lost 3 bases and J 12 bases, leaving 15 bases between the germline ends. In DNA form, the CDR3 reads TGTGCCAGCAGCCAGGCCAACGGGCGAGGGCAGTTCTTC. Protein sequence: CASSQANGRGQFF.

The rearrangement links TRBV10-3 to TRBJ1-6, with 9 bases that match TRBD1. Germline values: CDR1 ENHRY, CDR2 SYGVKD. The length of the CDR3 is 14 residues. The V and J ends lost 10 bases and 10 bases, in that order; junction bases with no gene match: 11. The chain's CDR3 is CATTSGQGTSPLHF. The CDR3 DNA follows: TGTGCCACCACTTCGGGACAGGGTACCTCACCCCTCCACTTT.

The CDR3 DNA follows: TGTGCCAGCAGTTCCGGACAGGGGCAGGAGCCCCAGCATTTT. Its translation is CASSSGQGQEPQHF. V usage is TRBV27 and J usage is TRBJ1-5, with TRBD1 matching over 9 bases. The V and J ends lost 4 bases and 8 bases, in that order; junction bases with no gene match: 6. This CDR3 is built from 14 residues. Germline-derived CDR1 and CDR2 are MNHEY and SMNVEV (reference sequence).

This clone was picked up many times. This sequence joins TRBV10-1 and TRBJ1-6; 9 positions match TRBD1. CDR3 length equals 15 residues. The germline V gene encodes CDR1 WNHNN and CDR2 SYGVQD (reference sequence). J was trimmed by 10 bases and V by 6 bases; bases with no gene match: 10. Here the CDR3 DNA reads TGCGCCAGCAGGAGGGGGCGGACAGGGGTCTCACCCCTCCACTTT. Amino acid sequence: CASRRGRTGVSPLHF.

This clone has just one count. The chain employs TRBV5-6 and TRBJ2-5; tentative D call: TRBD2 (6 bases). V gave up 3 bases and J gave up 3 bases, with 15 bases separating them. The CDR3 consists of 15 residues. Looked up from germline, CDR1 is SGHDT and CDR2 is YYEEEE. CDR3 residues: CASSSGGGAKETQYF. For the CDR3, the DNA is TGTGCCAGCAGCTCCGGTGGAGGGGCTAAAGAGACCCAGTACTTC.

This clone was detected only a few times. The V call is TRBV25-1, the J call TRBJ2-7; 7 bases agree with TRBD1. CDR1 is MGHDK, CDR2 SYGVNS, per germline. The CDR3 is made up of 14 amino acids. Trimming at V came to 4 bases and at J to 0 bases, leaving 3 bases not matched to a gene. The CDR3 region is CASSGQGNSYEQYF. The CDR3 nucleotides read TGTGCCAGCAGTGGACAGGGCAACTCCTACGAGCAGTACTTC.

Only a few counts were recorded for this clone. The chain employs TRBV5-6 and TRBJ1-6; the D is unclear. V was cut by 1 base and J by 7 bases, with 9 bases left in between. Germline lookup yields CDR1 SGHDT and CDR2 YYEEEE. CDR3 size: 14 residues. CDR3 bases: TGTGCCAGCAGCTTGCTGGTCTCGAATTCACCCCTCCACTTT. Its protein product is CASSLLVSNSPLHF. Combining the CDR3 with reference TRBV5-6 and TRBJ1-6 gives the whole variable domain DAGVTQSPTHLIKTRGQQVTLRCSPKSGHDTVSWYQQALGQGPQFIFQYYEEEERQRGNFPDRFSGHQFPNYSSELNVNALLLGDSALYLCASSLLVSNSPLHFGNGTRLTVT.

The chain has TRBV5-1 and TRBJ1-1, with D perhaps matching TRBD1 (6 bases). V was pared by 7 bases and J by 10 bases, with 20 bases between. CDR1 is SGHRS, CDR2 YFSETQ, per germline. This CDR3 region has 13 residues. The CDR3 DNA sequence: TGCGCCAGCGGGGACAACTCACCCGAAGGAGCTTTCTTT. As protein: CASGDNSPEGAFF.

A remark on this clone: Other DNA sequences within the sample encode an identical CDR3. The genes are TRBV7-2 and TRBJ2-1; 7 bases are shared with TRBD2. The length of the CDR3 is 15 residues. J was trimmed by 4 bases and V by 1 base; bases with no gene match: 4. Germline values: CDR1 SGHTA, CDR2 FQGNSA. The CDR3 nucleotides read TGTGCCAGCAGCTTAGGGCTAGCGGCGTACAATGAGCAGTTCTTC. This translates into CASSLGLAAYNEQFF.

The V gene is TRBV5-5, the J gene TRBJ1-4; 9 nucleotides match TRBD1. The length of the CDR3 is 15 residues. The ends lost 4 bases at V and 8 bases at J; junction bases unmatched: 9. Germline CDR1 and CDR2: SGHKS and YYEKEE (reference sequence). The CDR3 region is CASSTRTGAEEKLFF. Here the CDR3 DNA reads TGTGCCAGCAGCACCCGGACAGGGGCTGAGGAAAAACTGTTTTTT.

This clone was counted only a few times. Distinct nucleotide sequences in the sample also encode this CDR3. The V gene is TRBV6-1, the J gene TRBJ1-6, with D uncertain. The CDR3 is made up of 13 amino acids. Trimming pared 6 bases from V and 7 bases from J, leaving 10 bases between. CDR1 and CDR2 (germline): MNHNS, SASEGT. This CDR3 reads CASSYTENSPLHF. CDR3 nucleotides: TGTGCCAGCAGCTACACGGAGAATTCACCCCTCCACTTT.

This clone turned up a few times. The rearrangement links TRBV9 to TRBJ1-2; the D is unclear. Trimming took off 1 base at V and 5 bases at J, with 12 bases between the two ends. The length of the CDR3 is 14 residues. Germline-derived CDR1 and CDR2 are SGDLS and YYNGEE. The CDR3 spells CASSVWGWQYGYTF. Written as DNA, the CDR3 is TGTGCCAGCAGCGTATGGGGTTGGCAATATGGCTACACCTTC.

Comment on this clone: The same CDR3 is also encoded by other DNA sequences in this sample. The V call is TRBV6-5, the J call TRBJ2-7, with D perhaps being TRBD1 or TRBD2 (5 bases each). The CDR3 contains 13 residues. The V end lost 6 bases, the J end lost 3 bases, and 12 bases lay between the germline ends. Germline V gene lookup returns CDR1 MNHEY and CDR2 SVGAGI. The CDR3, as DNA: TGTGCCAGCAGCTATCGGGACGGCTACGAGCAGTACTTC. Translation: CASSYRDGYEQYF.